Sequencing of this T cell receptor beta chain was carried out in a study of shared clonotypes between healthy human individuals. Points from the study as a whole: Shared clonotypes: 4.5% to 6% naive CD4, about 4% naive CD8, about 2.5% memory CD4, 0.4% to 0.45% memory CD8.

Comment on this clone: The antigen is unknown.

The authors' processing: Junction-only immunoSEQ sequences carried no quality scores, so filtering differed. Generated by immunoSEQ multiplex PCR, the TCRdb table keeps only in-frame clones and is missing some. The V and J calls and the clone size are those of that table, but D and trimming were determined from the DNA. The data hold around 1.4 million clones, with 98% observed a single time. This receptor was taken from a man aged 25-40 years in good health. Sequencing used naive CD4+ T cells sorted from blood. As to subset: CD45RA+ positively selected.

CDR3 region: CASSLVGAFPYEQYF. Here the CDR3 DNA reads TGTGCCAGCAGCCTGGTGGGGGCCTTCCCCTACGAGCAGTACTTC. The rearrangement uses TRBV27 and TRBJ2-7; TRBD1 is a possible D gene (6 bases). Trimming left V 6 bases short and J 2 bases short, with 17 bases between. Germline lookup yields CDR1 MNHEY and CDR2 SMNVEV (reference sequence). The CDR3 extends over 15 amino acids.